The T cell receptor (beta chain) described here comes from a study of cytomegalovirus exposure and HLA in healthy donors. Study-level results: Diagnosis of cytomegalovirus status made by the classifier reportedly showed high specificity and sensitivity. The later analysis indicated that the majority of CMV-associated TCR beta chains appeared HLA-restricted. Altogether, about 160 TCR beta chains were recorded as cytomegalovirus-associated.

CDR1 is SGHTA and CDR2 is FQGNSA in the germline V gene. This CDR3 region has 13 residues. Trimming took 5 bases from V and 4 from J; bases not matched to a gene: 4. 13 Jbeta primers and 60 Vbeta primers were used for the PCR. Data came from immunoSEQ multiplex PCR; TCRdb stores just in-frame clones and leaves some out. The sample has some 110,000 clones, over 60% seen once. Concerning this clone itself: The antigen remains undetermined.

Sequenced material: PBMCs. This TCR came from a man in his thirties or forties in good health and CMV-seropositive. The V and J genes are TRBV7-2 and TRBJ1-2; 7 bases agree with TRBD1. This chain's CDR3 is CASSPGQFYGYTF. The CDR3 bases are TGTGCCAGCAGCCCGGGACAGTTCTATGGCTACACCTTC.